The clone carrying this T cell receptor (beta chain) appeared a few times. Its antigen is not known. Time point reported: week 47, end of study. With topical imiquimod, each dose of the vaccine consisted of 300 ug of mutant IDH1 20-mer peptide. Tumors from donors were new WHO grade 3 or 4 IDH1-mutant astrocytomas with ATRX loss. The source of the sample is a study of a mutant IDH1 vaccine in newly diagnosed glioma. Measured with immunoSEQ multiplex PCR; TCRdb has only the in-frame clones, and not every one. This table has tens of thousands of clones, approximately 86% appearing once. Notes on the study in general: Across multiple MHC alleles, 85% to 95% of patients had vaccine-induced responses.

The CDR3 extends over 13 amino acids. Trimming cost V 7 bases and J 4 bases; bases outside gene matches: 6. Per the germline V gene, CDR1 is SGHRS and CDR2 is YFSETQ. The receptor comes from a man younger than 35 with glioma. Some clones in this sample may be carry-over from other donors' samples. This chain joins TRBV5-1 and TRBJ1-1; 8 bases align to TRBD1. Here the sequenced sample was PBMCs, taken from a glioma patient whose treatment included an IDH1 peptide vaccine. The CDR3 DNA follows: TGCGCCAGCCAAGGACAGGGTAGCACTGAAGCTTTCTTT. It is translated as CASQGQGSTEAFF.